These 6 T cell receptor beta chains came from one sample sequenced in a study of blood T cells in healthy people across ages. Next came a second PCR, run for about 6 to 12 cycles, which used a sample-barcoded 5' primer along with a J-beta primer mix. TCRdb re-called the 5' RACE reads with MiXCR, one entry per CDR3 protein. The repertoire has 980,000 or so distinct CDR3 sequences, around 49% of them found once; the top ten carry 13%. Material: blood. All receptors come from a man aged 25 to 40 in good health.

Comment on this clonotype: Relative to the germline gene, one junction end is altered; a read error may explain this. The chain recombines TRBV29-1 with TRBJ2-7; D not resolved. This CDR3 spans 12 amino acids. Germline CDR1 SQVTM, CDR2 ANQGSEA. CDR3 nucleotide sequence: TGCGGCGTTGAAGGGAACACCTACGAGCAGTACTTC. Encoded protein: CGVEGNTYEQYF.

This clonotype was counted between two and nine times. CDR3 sequence (DNA): TGTGCCAGCAGTTACTTCGGGGAAGGGGGCAATCAGCCCCAGCATTTT. Amino acids: CASSYFGEGGNQPQHF. The rearrangement uses TRBV6-2 or TRBV6-3 and TRBJ1-5, with D possibly being TRBD1 (5 bases). The CDR3 length is 16 residues. Looked up from germline, CDR1 is MNHEY and CDR2 is SVGEGT. The V end lost 1 base, the J end lost 2 bases, and 12 bases lay between the germline ends.

With regard to this clonotype: Possible read error: a much larger clone is one base away. The chain employs TRBV14 and TRBJ2-2; D is undetermined. Per the germline V gene, CDR1 is SGHDN and CDR2 is FVKESK. This CDR3 is built from 19 residues. The V end was cut by 3 bases, the J end by 1 base, with 21 bases between. CDR3 in amino acids: CASSQKRVGPLENTGELFF. For the CDR3, the DNA is TGTGCCAGCAGCCAGAAAAGGGTGGGCCCACTGGAGAACACCGGGGAGCTGTTTTTT.

This clonotype was counted only a few times. This sequence joins TRBV27 and TRBJ2-1; D gene uncertain. In germline, CDR1 is MNHEY, CDR2 SMNVEV (reference sequence). The V and J ends lost 4 bases and 12 bases respectively, with 10 bases between them. This CDR3 region has 11 residues. The CDR3 DNA reads TGTGCCAGCAGTTCTGCAGGCACGCAGTTCTTC. The encoded protein is CASSSAGTQFF.

The chain is built from TRBV6-6 and TRBJ2-1; D might be TRBD2 (6 bases). Trimming took off 8 bases at V and 10 bases at J, with 12 bases between the two ends. This CDR3 is built from 11 residues. Germline V gives CDR1 MNHNY, CDR2 SVGAGI (reference sequence). CDR3 loop: CASLRGYEQFF. The CDR3, as DNA: TGTGCCAGCCTCCGGGGGTACGAGCAGTTCTTC.

The chain combines TRBV6-2 or TRBV6-3 with TRBJ2-7, with a weak D call TRBD1 (6 bases). This CDR3 is built from 14 residues. CDR1 is MNHEY, CDR2 SVGEGT, per germline. Deletions cut 6 bases from V and 1 base from J, with 13 bases between. The CDR3 DNA sequence: TGTGCCAGCAGAACTAACAGGGATTCCTACGAGCAGTACTTC. Encoded protein: CASRTNRDSYEQYF.